Sequencing of this T cell receptor (beta chain) was carried out in a study of CD8+ T cells in alopecia areata. Treatment reported: oral pan-JAK inhibitor, 5-10 mg twice daily. The CDR3 is 19 amino acids. Losses at the gene ends were 5 bases for V and 8 bases for J; bases not matched to a gene: 17. Germline V gene lookup returns CDR1 SGHTA and CDR2 FQGTGA. Sequencing used cDNA as its template, made by extracting RNA and reverse transcribing it. Some clones are missing from TCRdb's copy, which holds only in-frame ones; the method was immunoSEQ multiplex PCR. The sample lists roughly 140,000 clones; roughly 82% were seen once.

The chain recombines TRBV7-3 with TRBJ2-1; TRBD2 matches at 14 bases. The source material was CD8+ T cells sorted from blood, sampled at week 4, from a patient treated with tofacitinib. The TCR originated in a human donor with alopecia areata. The DNA of the CDR3 is TGTGCCAGCAGCAGGACTAGCGGGGGGCCCCCCGGCCGGCGGGATGAGCAGTTCTTC. Protein sequence: CASSRTSGGPPGRRDEQFF.